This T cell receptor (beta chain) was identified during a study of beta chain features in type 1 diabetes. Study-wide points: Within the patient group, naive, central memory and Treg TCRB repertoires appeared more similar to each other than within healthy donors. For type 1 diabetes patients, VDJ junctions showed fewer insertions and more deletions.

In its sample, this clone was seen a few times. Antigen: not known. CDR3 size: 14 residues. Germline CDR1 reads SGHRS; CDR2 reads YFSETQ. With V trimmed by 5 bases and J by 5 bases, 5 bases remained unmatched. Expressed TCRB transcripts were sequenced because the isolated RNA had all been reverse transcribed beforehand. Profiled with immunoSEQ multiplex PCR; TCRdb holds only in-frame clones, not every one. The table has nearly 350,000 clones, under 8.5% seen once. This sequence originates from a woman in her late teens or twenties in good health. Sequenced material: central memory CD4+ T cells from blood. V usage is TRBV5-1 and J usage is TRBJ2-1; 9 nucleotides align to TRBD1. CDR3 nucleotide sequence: TGCGCCAGCAGGATCGGGACAGGGAACAATGAGCAGTTCTTC. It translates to CASRIGTGNNEQFF.